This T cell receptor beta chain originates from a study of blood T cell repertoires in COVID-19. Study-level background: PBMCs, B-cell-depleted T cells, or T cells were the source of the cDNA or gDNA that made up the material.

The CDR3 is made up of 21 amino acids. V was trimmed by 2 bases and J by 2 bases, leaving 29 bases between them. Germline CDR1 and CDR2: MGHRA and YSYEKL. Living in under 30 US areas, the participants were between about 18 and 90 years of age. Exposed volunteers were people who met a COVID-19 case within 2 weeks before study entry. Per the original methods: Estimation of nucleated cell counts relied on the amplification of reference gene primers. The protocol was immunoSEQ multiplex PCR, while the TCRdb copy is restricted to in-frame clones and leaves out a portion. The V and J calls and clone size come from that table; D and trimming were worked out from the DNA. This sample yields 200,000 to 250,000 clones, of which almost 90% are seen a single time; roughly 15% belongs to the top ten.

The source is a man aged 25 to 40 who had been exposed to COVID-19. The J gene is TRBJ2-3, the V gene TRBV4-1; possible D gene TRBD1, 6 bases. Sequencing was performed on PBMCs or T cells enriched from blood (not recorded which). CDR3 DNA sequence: TGCGCCAGCAGCCAAATTGGTGTCGGACAGCCCTATACCCCCTCCACAGATACGCAGTATTTT. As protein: CASSQIGVGQPYTPSTDTQYF.